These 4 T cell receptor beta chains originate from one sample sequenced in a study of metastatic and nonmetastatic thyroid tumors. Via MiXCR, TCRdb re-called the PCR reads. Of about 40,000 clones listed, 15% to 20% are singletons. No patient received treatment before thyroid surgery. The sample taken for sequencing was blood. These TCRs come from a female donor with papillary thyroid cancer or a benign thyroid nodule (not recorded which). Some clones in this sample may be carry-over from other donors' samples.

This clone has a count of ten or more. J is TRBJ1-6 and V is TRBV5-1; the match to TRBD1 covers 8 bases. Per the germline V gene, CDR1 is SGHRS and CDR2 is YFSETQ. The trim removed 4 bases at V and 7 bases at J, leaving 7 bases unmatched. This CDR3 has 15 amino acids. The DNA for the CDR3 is TGCGCCAGCAGCAAACAGGGGGAGGGGAATTCACCCCTCCACTTT. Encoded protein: CASSKQGEGNSPLHF.

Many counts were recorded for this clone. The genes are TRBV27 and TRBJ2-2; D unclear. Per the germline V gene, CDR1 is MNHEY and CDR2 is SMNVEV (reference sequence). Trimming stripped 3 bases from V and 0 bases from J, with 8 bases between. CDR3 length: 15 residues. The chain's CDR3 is CASSFRRPNTGELFF. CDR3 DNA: TGTGCCAGCAGTTTCAGGCGGCCGAACACCGGGGAGCTGTTTTTT.

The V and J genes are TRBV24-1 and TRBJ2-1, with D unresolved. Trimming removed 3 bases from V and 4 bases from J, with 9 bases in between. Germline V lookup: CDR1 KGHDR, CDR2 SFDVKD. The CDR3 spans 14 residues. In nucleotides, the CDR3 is TGTGCCACCAGTGATGCCGATACTTACAATGAGCAGTTCTTC. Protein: CATSDADTYNEQFF.

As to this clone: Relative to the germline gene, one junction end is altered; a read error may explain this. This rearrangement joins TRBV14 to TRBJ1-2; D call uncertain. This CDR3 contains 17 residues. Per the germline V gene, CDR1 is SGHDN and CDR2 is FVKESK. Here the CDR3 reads CASSPRNPRKNRYGYTF. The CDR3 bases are TGTGCCAGCAGCCCGCGTAACCCCCGGAAAAATCGGTATGGCTACACATTC.